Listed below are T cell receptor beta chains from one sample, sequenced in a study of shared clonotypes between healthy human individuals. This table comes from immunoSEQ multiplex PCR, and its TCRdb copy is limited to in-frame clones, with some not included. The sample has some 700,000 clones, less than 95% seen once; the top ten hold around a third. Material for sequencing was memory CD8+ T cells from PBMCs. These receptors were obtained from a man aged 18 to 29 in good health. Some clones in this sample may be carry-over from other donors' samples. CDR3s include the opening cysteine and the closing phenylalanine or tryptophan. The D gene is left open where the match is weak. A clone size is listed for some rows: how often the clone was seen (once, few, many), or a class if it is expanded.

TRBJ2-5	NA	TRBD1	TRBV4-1	CASSQSTGTGYLGIGETQYF	TGCGCCAGCAGCCAATCAACCGGGACAGGGTACCTAGGGATCGGAGAGACCCAGTACTTC
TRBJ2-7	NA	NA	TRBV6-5	CASSRDVLYEQYF	TGTGCCAGCAGCCGGGACGTTCTCTACGAGCAGTACTTC
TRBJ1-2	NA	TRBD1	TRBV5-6	CASSFGTGMTYGYTF	TGTGCCAGCAGCTTTGGGACAGGGATGACCTATGGCTACACCTTC
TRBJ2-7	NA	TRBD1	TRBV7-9	CASSTRQGSYEQYF	TGTGCCAGCAGCACGAGACAGGGGTCCTACGAGCAGTACTTC
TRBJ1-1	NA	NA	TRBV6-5	CASGQGNTEAFF	TGTGCCAGCGGGCAGGGGAACACTGAAGCTTTCTTT
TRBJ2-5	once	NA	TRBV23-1	CASSQQAPYQETQYF	TGCGCCAGCAGCCAGCAAGCCCCGTACCAAGAGACCCAGTACTTC
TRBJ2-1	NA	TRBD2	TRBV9	CASSSSSGTLRFF	TGTGCCAGCAGCTCGTCTAGCGGGACCTTAAGGTTCTTC
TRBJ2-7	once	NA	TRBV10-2	CASCGSPGEQYF	TGCGCCAGCTGTGGGTCCCCCGGCGAGCAGTACTTC
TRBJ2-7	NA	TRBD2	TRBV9	CASSVALDPEGLAGGPGYEQYF	TGTGCCAGCAGCGTAGCCCTCGACCCCGAAGGACTAGCGGGAGGACCGGGCTACGAGCAGTACTTC
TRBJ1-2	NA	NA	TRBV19	CASSLGGWGYTF	TGTGCCAGTAGCCTTGGAGGATGGGGCTACACCTTC
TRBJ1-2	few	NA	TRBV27	CASSLGRTYGYTF	TGTGCCAGCAGTCTGGGACGGACCTATGGCTACACCTTC
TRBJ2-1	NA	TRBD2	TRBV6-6	CASSLGLYNEQFF	TGTGCCAGCAGTTTGGGACTATACAATGAGCAGTTCTTC
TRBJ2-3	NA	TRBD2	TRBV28	CASKSGRADADTQYF	TGTGCCAGCAAAAGCGGGAGGGCCGACGCAGATACGCAGTATTTT
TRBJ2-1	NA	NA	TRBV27	CASSPGHRDGTYNEQFF	TGTGCCAGCTCCCCGGGGCATAGAGATGGAACCTACAATGAGCAGTTCTTC
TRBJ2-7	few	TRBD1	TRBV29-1	CSARPGTGNGEQYF	TGCAGCGCCCGACCCGGGACAGGGAACGGCGAGCAGTACTTC
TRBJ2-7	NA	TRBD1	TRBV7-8	CASSTVTGGGGEQYF	TGTGCCAGCAGCACGGTGACAGGGGGGGGTGGCGAGCAGTACTTC
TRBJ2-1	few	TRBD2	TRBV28	CASSLGTSVYFHNEQFF	TGTGCCAGCAGTCTAGGGACTAGCGTCTACTTTCACAATGAGCAGTTCTTC
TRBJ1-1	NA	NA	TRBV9	CASSDTGTEAFF	TGTGCCAGCAGCGATACGGGGACTGAAGCTTTCTTT
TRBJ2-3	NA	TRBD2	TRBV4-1	CASSQDEAGEGPDTQYF	TGCGCCAGCAGCCAAGACGAGGCGGGGGAGGGGCCAGATACGCAGTATTTT
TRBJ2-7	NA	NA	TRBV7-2	CASSSSVGAGQYEQYF	TGTGCCAGCAGCTCCTCTGTAGGGGCGGGACAGTACGAGCAGTACTTC
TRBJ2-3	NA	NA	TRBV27	CASSFSEIPTDTQYF	TGTGCCAGCAGTTTCTCCGAGATACCAACAGATACGCAGTATTTT
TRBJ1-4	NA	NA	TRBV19	CASSSREGGEKLFF	TGTGCCAGTAGTAGCCGCGAGGGGGGGGAAAAACTGTTTTTT
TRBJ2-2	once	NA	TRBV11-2	CASSLNRVPTGELFF	TGTGCCAGCAGCTTGAACAGGGTTCCCACCGGGGAGCTGTTTTTT
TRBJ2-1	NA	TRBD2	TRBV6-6	CASSYGGGLNEQFF	TGTGCCAGCAGTTACGGGGGGGGTTTGAATGAGCAGTTCTTC
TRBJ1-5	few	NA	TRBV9	CASSYGGGNQPQHF	TGTGCCAGCAGCTACGGGGGTGGCAATCAGCCCCAGCATTTT
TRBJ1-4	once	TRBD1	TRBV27	CASSSETGVEKLFF	TGTGCCAGCAGTTCCGAGACAGGGGTGGAAAAACTGTTTTTT
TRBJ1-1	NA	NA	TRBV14	CASSQARNTEAFF	TGTGCCAGCAGCCAAGCTAGAAACACTGAAGCTTTCTTT
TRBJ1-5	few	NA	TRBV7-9	CASSLVGQNNQPQHF	TGTGCCAGCAGCTTAGTTGGACAGAACAATCAGCCCCAGCATTTT
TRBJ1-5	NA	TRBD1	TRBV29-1	CSVEGRTGGAEQPQHF	TGCAGCGTTGAAGGTCGGACAGGGGGCGCCGAACAGCCCCAGCATTTT
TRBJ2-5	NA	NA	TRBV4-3	CASSQDLMKETQYF	TGCGCCAGCAGCCAAGACTTAATGAAAGAGACCCAGTACTTC
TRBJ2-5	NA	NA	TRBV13	CASSLASSQETQYF	TGTGCCAGCAGCTTAGCTTCCAGCCAAGAGACCCAGTACTTC
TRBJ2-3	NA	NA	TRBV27	CASKGDWADTQYF	TGTGCCAGCAAGGGGGATTGGGCAGATACGCAGTATTTT
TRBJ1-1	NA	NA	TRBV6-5	CASSPGNRNTEAFF	TGTGCCAGCAGCCCCGGAAATAGGAACACTGAAGCTTTCTTT
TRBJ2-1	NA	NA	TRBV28	CASSSRDLQKSAYNEQFF	TGTGCCAGCAGTTCCCGCGACCTCCAAAAGTCGGCCTACAATGAGCAGTTCTTC
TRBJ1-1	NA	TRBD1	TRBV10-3	CAISDQDRGTSTEAFF	TGTGCCATCAGTGACCAGGACAGGGGCACTTCCACTGAAGCTTTCTTT
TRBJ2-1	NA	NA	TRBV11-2	CASSLTAGREQFF	TGTGCCAGCAGCTTAACGGCGGGCCGGGAGCAGTTCTTC
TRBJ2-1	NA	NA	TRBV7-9	CASSIGTSSYNEQFF	TGTGCCAGCAGTATTGGGACGTCTTCCTACAATGAGCAGTTCTTC
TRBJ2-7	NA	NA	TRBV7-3	CASSFGGPSEQYF	TGTGCCAGCAGCTTCGGAGGGCCAAGCGAGCAGTACTTC
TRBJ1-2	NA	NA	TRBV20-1	CSAREYYGYTF	TGCAGTGCGCGGGAATACTATGGCTACACCTTC
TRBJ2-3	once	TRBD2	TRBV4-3	CASSEGTTSTDTQYF	TGCGCCAGCAGCGAGGGGACTACGAGCACAGATACGCAGTATTTT
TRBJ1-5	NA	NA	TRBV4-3	CASSPGGGFEPQHF	TGCGCCAGCAGCCCCGGGGGCGGGTTTGAGCCCCAGCATTTT
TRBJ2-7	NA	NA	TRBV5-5	CASSTPSYEQYF	TGTGCCAGCAGCACACCCTCCTACGAGCAGTACTTC